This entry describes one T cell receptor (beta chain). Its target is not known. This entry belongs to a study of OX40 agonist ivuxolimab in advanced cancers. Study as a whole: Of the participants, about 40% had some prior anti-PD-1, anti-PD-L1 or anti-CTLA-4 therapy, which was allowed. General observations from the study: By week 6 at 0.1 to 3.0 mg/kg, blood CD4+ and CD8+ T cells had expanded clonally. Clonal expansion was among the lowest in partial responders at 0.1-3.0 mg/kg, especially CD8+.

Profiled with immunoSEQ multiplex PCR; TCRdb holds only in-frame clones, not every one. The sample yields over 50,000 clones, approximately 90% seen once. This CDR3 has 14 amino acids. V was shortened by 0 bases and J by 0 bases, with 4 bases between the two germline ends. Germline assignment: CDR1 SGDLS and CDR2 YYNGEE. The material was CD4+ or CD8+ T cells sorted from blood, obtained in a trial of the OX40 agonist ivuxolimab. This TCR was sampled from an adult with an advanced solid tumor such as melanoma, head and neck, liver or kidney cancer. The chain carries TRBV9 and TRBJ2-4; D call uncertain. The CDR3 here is CASSVGLAKNIQYF. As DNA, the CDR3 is TGTGCCAGCAGCGTAGGGTTAGCCAAAAACATTCAGTACTTC.